The clone carrying this TCR beta chain turned up a few times. The template was genomic DNA from peripheral blood, not RNA. This entry is derived from a study of T cell repertoires in aging, cancer and after chemotherapy. Study as a whole: Repeat sampling of healthy donors over several months to years showed clear clonal overlap.

TRB rearrangements spanning V, D and J were amplified using mixed TRB-A/B primers. Each CDR3 protein gets one entry after TCRdb re-called the multiplex PCR reads with MiXCR. The repertoire has 10,000 to 15,000 distinct CDR3 sequences, approximately 21% of them found once; the top ten carry around 5%. The source is a human donor in good health. What was sequenced was blood.

The CDR3 nucleotides are TGTGCCAGCAGCCCCACGGGGGGGGAAGAGACCCAGTACTTC. This gives the protein CASSPTGGEETQYF. This rearrangement joins TRBV7-2 to TRBJ2-5; TRBD2 aligns across 8 bases. V gave up 5 bases and J gave up 3 bases; unmatched junction bases: 5. This CDR3 spans 14 amino acids. Germline CDR1 and CDR2: SGHTA and FQGNSA.